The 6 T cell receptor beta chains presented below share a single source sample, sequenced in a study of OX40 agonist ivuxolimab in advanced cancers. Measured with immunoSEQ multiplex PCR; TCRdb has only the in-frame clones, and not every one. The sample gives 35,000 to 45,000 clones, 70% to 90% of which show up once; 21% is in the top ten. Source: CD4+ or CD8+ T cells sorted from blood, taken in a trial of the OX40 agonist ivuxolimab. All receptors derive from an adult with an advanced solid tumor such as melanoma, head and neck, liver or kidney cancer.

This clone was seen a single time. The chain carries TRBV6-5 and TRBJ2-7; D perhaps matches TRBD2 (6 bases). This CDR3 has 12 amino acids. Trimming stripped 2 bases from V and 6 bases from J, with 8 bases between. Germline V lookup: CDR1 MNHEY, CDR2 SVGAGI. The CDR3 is CASSYGGSEQYF. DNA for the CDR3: TGTGCCAGCAGTTACGGGGGGTCCGAGCAGTACTTC.

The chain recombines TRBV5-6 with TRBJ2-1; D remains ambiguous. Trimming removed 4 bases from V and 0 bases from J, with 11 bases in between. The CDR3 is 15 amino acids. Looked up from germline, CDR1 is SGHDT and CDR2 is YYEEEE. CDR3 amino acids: CASSLGMSSYNEQFF. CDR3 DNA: TGTGCCAGCAGCCTAGGGATGAGCTCCTACAATGAGCAGTTCTTC.

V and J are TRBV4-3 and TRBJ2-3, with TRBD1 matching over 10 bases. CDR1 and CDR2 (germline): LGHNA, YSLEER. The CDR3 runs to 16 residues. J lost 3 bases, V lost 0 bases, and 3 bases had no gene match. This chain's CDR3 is CASSQDRDRGTDTQYF. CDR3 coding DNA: TGCGCCAGCAGCCAAGATCGGGACAGGGGAACAGATACGCAGTATTTT.

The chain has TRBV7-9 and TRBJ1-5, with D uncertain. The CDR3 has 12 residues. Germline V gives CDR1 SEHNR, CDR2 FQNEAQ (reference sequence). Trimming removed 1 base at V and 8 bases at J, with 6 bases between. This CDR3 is CASSLGLEPQHF. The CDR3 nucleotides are TGTGCCAGCAGCTTAGGTTTGGAGCCCCAGCATTTT.

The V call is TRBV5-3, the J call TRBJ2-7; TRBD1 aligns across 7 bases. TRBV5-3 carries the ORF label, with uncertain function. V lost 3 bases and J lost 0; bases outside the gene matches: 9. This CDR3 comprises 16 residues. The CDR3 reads CARSSTDRSSSYEQYF. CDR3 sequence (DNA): TGTGCCAGAAGCTCAACGGACAGGTCTAGCTCCTACGAGCAGTACTTC.

DNA of the CDR3: TGTGCCAGCAGCACCCGGACTAGCGGTGCCCAAGAGACCCAGTACTTC. Translation: CASSTRTSGAQETQYF. The gene calls are TRBV5-4 and TRBJ2-5, with 10 positions matching TRBD2. The CDR3 loop spans 16 amino acids. V trimming: 4 bases; J trimming: 1 base; junction bases outside the gene matches: 7. The germline V gene encodes CDR1 SGHNT and CDR2 YYREEE (reference sequence).